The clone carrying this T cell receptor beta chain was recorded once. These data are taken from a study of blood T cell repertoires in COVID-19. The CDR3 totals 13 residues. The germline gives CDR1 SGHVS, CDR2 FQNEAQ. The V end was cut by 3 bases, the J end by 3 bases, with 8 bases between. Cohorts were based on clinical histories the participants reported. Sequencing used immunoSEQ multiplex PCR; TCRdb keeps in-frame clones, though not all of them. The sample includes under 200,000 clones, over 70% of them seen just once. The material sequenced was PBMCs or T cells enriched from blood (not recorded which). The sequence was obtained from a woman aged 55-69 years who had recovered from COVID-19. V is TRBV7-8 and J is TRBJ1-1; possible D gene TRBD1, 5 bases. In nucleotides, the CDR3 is TGTGCCAGCAGCTTCGGCAGGGACACTGAAGCTTTCTTT. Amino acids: CASSFGRDTEAFF.